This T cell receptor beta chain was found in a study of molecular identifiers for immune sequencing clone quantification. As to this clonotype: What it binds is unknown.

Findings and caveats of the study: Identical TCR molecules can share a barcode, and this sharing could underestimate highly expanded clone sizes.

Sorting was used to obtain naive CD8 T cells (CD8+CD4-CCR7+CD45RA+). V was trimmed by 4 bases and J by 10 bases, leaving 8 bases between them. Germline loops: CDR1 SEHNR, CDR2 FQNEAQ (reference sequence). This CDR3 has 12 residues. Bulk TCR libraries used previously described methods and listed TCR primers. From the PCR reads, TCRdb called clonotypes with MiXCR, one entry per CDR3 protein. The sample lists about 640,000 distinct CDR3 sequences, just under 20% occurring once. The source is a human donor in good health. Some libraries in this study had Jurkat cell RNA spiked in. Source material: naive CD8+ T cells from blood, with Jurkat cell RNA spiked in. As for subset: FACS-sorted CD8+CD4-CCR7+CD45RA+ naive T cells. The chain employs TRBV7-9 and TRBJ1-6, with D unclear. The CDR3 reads CASSSPPSPLHF. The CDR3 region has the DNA TGTGCCAGCAGCTCCCCCCCCTCACCCCTCCACTTT.